The rows below give T cell receptor beta chains drawn from one sample of a study of T cell responses to AZD1222 COVID-19 vaccine. Sequencing used immunoSEQ multiplex PCR; TCRdb keeps in-frame clones, though not all of them. The sample comprises about 130,000 clones, around 87% of which are singletons, and roughly a tenth rests with the top ten. Sequenced material: peripheral blood, taken on day 0 of AZD1222 vaccination. The receptors were gathered from an adult in good health. Each CDR3 is given with its conserved first and last residue. Fields, in order: V gene, D gene, clone size, J gene, CDR3 protein, CDR3 DNA. D genes are given only for firm matches. Clone size is not always given. Where it is, it says once, few, many or a class for expanded clones.

V gene: TRBV27; D gene: NA; clone size: NA; J gene: TRBJ2-1; CDR3 protein: CASSLGLGPYNEQFF; CDR3 DNA: TGTGCCAGCAGTTTGGGGTTAGGGCCCTACAATGAGCAGTTCTTC
V gene: TRBV19; D gene: NA; clone size: NA; J gene: TRBJ1-3; CDR3 protein: CASSMVASGNTIYF; CDR3 DNA: TGTGCCAGTAGTATGGTCGCCTCTGGAAACACCATATATTTT
V gene: TRBV3-1/TRBV3-2; D gene: TRBD2; clone size: NA; J gene: TRBJ2-7; CDR3 protein: CASSQTSGSGYEQYF; CDR3 DNA: TGTGCCAGCAGCCAGACTAGCGGGAGCGGCTACGAGCAGTACTTC
V gene: TRBV12-3/TRBV12-4; D gene: NA; clone size: NA; J gene: TRBJ1-5; CDR3 protein: CASTSLGQPQHF; CDR3 DNA: TGTGCCAGCACGTCTCTGGGTCAGCCCCAGCATTTT
V gene: TRBV5-5; D gene: NA; clone size: NA; J gene: TRBJ1-1; CDR3 protein: CASSLVEASTEAFF; CDR3 DNA: TGTGCCAGCAGCTTGGTGGAGGCGTCCACTGAAGCTTTCTTT
V gene: TRBV19; D gene: TRBD1; clone size: NA; J gene: TRBJ1-5; CDR3 protein: CASSTYDRGSNQPQHF; CDR3 DNA: TGTGCCAGTAGTACATACGACAGGGGGAGCAATCAGCCCCAGCATTTT
V gene: TRBV7-9; D gene: TRBD1; clone size: NA; J gene: TRBJ1-6; CDR3 protein: CASSVVAGQGTSPLHF; CDR3 DNA: TGTGCCAGCAGCGTAGTTGCCGGACAGGGGACTTCACCCCTCCACTTT
V gene: TRBV5-4; D gene: TRBD1; clone size: few; J gene: TRBJ1-2; CDR3 protein: CAGGTGIGYTF; CDR3 DNA: TGTGCCGGGGGGACAGGGATTGGCTACACCTTC
V gene: TRBV5-6; D gene: NA; clone size: NA; J gene: TRBJ2-5; CDR3 protein: CASSWGDSEETQYF; CDR3 DNA: TGTGCCAGCAGCTGGGGGGACAGCGAAGAGACCCAGTACTTC
V gene: TRBV29-1; D gene: NA; clone size: NA; J gene: TRBJ2-1; CDR3 protein: CGGYGGGPTNEQFF; CDR3 DNA: TGCGGAGGGTACGGGGGAGGTCCTACCAATGAGCAGTTCTTC
V gene: TRBV7-2; D gene: NA; clone size: NA; J gene: TRBJ1-3; CDR3 protein: CASSLGGKSSGNTIYF; CDR3 DNA: TGTGCCAGCAGCTTAGGGGGCAAGAGCTCTGGAAACACCATATATTTT
V gene: TRBV29-1; D gene: NA; clone size: NA; J gene: TRBJ1-1; CDR3 protein: CSVEGGTEAFF; CDR3 DNA: TGCAGCGTTGAAGGGGGGACTGAAGCTTTCTTT
V gene: TRBV9; D gene: TRBD2; clone size: NA; J gene: TRBJ2-1; CDR3 protein: CASSVGPTSGPYNEQFF; CDR3 DNA: TGTGCCAGCAGCGTAGGTCCCACTAGCGGACCCTACAATGAGCAGTTCTTC
V gene: TRBV29-1; D gene: NA; clone size: NA; J gene: TRBJ2-7; CDR3 protein: CSVTGVGPVYEQYF; CDR3 DNA: TGCAGCGTGACGGGGGTCGGGCCGGTCTACGAGCAGTACTTC
V gene: TRBV7-9; D gene: NA; clone size: NA; J gene: TRBJ1-1; CDR3 protein: CASSRWGDTEAFF; CDR3 DNA: TGTGCCAGCAGCCGCTGGGGGGACACTGAAGCTTTCTTT
V gene: TRBV5-1; D gene: NA; clone size: NA; J gene: TRBJ2-4; CDR3 protein: CASSFAPNEAKNIQYF; CDR3 DNA: TGCGCCAGCAGCTTCGCGCCAAACGAGGCCAAAAACATTCAGTACTTC
V gene: TRBV29-1; D gene: NA; clone size: NA; J gene: TRBJ1-3; CDR3 protein: CSVTGAGNTIYF; CDR3 DNA: TGCAGCGTTACGGGGGCTGGAAACACCATATATTTT
V gene: TRBV5-1; D gene: NA; clone size: NA; J gene: TRBJ1-6; CDR3 protein: CASSLGGTVLSPLHF; CDR3 DNA: TGCGCCAGCAGCTTGGGTGGGACGGTACTTTCACCCCTCCACTTT
V gene: TRBV9; D gene: TRBD2; clone size: NA; J gene: TRBJ2-7; CDR3 protein: CASSAQREPPSYEQYF; CDR3 DNA: TGTGCCAGCAGCGCCCAGCGGGAGCCCCCAAGCTACGAGCAGTACTTC
V gene: TRBV7-9; D gene: NA; clone size: NA; J gene: TRBJ2-1; CDR3 protein: CASSFMGFGTGYNEQFF; CDR3 DNA: TGTGCCAGCAGTTTTATGGGGTTTGGGACTGGCTACAATGAGCAGTTCTTC
V gene: TRBV29-1; D gene: NA; clone size: NA; J gene: TRBJ2-5; CDR3 protein: CSVRVGSGQETQYF; CDR3 DNA: TGCAGCGTCCGGGTTGGCAGTGGCCAAGAGACCCAGTACTTC
V gene: TRBV7-9; D gene: TRBD1; clone size: NA; J gene: TRBJ2-2; CDR3 protein: CASPPRQGVNTGELFF; CDR3 DNA: TGTGCCAGCCCCCCGCGACAGGGTGTGAACACCGGGGAGCTGTTTTTT
V gene: TRBV2; D gene: TRBD2; clone size: NA; J gene: TRBJ2-1; CDR3 protein: CASTLGGGRYNEQFF; CDR3 DNA: TGTGCCAGCACCCTCGGGGGGGGCCGCTACAATGAGCAGTTCTTC
V gene: TRBV2; D gene: TRBD1; clone size: NA; J gene: TRBJ2-7; CDR3 protein: CARSRQGYEQYF; CDR3 DNA: TGTGCCAGAAGTCGACAGGGCTACGAGCAGTACTTC
V gene: TRBV30; D gene: NA; clone size: few; J gene: TRBJ2-1; CDR3 protein: CAWNLARSHNEQFF; CDR3 DNA: TGTGCCTGGAATCTAGCCCGTAGTCACAATGAGCAGTTCTTC
V gene: TRBV25-1; D gene: TRBD1; clone size: NA; J gene: TRBJ1-4; CDR3 protein: CASSELGTGGEKLFF; CDR3 DNA: TGTGCCAGCAGTGAATTGGGGACAGGAGGCGAAAAACTGTTTTTT
V gene: TRBV7-2; D gene: NA; clone size: NA; J gene: TRBJ2-7; CDR3 protein: CASSLQGKDLLWYF; CDR3 DNA: TGTGCCAGCAGCCTGCAGGGAAAAGATCTCTTGTGGTACTTC
V gene: TRBV18; D gene: TRBD1; clone size: NA; J gene: TRBJ2-7; CDR3 protein: CASSFLQGEHEQYF; CDR3 DNA: TGTGCCAGCTCATTCCTACAGGGGGAACACGAGCAGTACTTC
V gene: TRBV5-1; D gene: TRBD2; clone size: NA; J gene: TRBJ2-5; CDR3 protein: CASSLRSGSGETQYF; CDR3 DNA: TGCGCCAGCAGCTTGCGTAGCGGGAGTGGTGAGACCCAGTACTTC
V gene: TRBV2; D gene: TRBD2; clone size: NA; J gene: TRBJ2-7; CDR3 protein: CAGGGTRFEQYF; CDR3 DNA: TGTGCCGGAGGGGGGACTAGGTTCGAGCAGTACTTC
V gene: TRBV7-7; D gene: NA; clone size: NA; J gene: TRBJ2-1; CDR3 protein: CASSPILDWTEQFF; CDR3 DNA: TGTGCTAGCAGCCCAATCCTTGATTGGACAGAGCAGTTCTTC
V gene: TRBV5-1; D gene: TRBD1; clone size: once; J gene: TRBJ2-1; CDR3 protein: CASSVQGQGSDEQFF; CDR3 DNA: TGCGCCAGCAGCGTGCAGGGACAGGGTTCTGATGAGCAGTTCTTC
V gene: TRBV4-3; D gene: TRBD2; clone size: NA; J gene: TRBJ2-7; CDR3 protein: CASSQGTSYEQYF; CDR3 DNA: TGCGCCAGCAGCCAAGGGACTAGCTACGAGCAGTACTTC
V gene: TRBV6-1; D gene: NA; clone size: NA; J gene: TRBJ2-5; CDR3 protein: CASSDGGGQETQYF; CDR3 DNA: TGTGCCAGCAGTGACGGGGGAGGACAAGAGACCCAGTACTTC
V gene: TRBV2; D gene: TRBD2; clone size: once; J gene: TRBJ2-7; CDR3 protein: CASTGGLAGVEQYF; CDR3 DNA: TGTGCCAGCACTGGGGGACTAGCGGGGGTAGAGCAGTACTTC
V gene: TRBV19; D gene: NA; clone size: few; J gene: TRBJ2-7; CDR3 protein: CASSVGHSYEQYF; CDR3 DNA: TGTGCCAGTAGCGTGGGACATTCCTACGAGCAGTACTTC
V gene: TRBV9; D gene: NA; clone size: NA; J gene: TRBJ2-2; CDR3 protein: CASSPSGGAWGELFF; CDR3 DNA: TGTGCCAGCAGCCCATCAGGTGGGGCTTGGGGGGAGCTGTTTTTT
V gene: TRBV28; D gene: TRBD1; clone size: NA; J gene: TRBJ1-5; CDR3 protein: CASSTYGQGDQPQHF; CDR3 DNA: TGTGCCAGCAGTACCTATGGACAGGGCGATCAGCCCCAGCATTTT
V gene: TRBV7-9; D gene: NA; clone size: NA; J gene: TRBJ1-1; CDR3 protein: CASSLLEGRAEAFF; CDR3 DNA: TGTGCCAGCAGCCTTCTCGAAGGAAGGGCTGAAGCTTTCTTT
V gene: TRBV7-8; D gene: NA; clone size: NA; J gene: TRBJ2-6; CDR3 protein: CASSFRRGGVGFIGANVLTF; CDR3 DNA: TGTGCCAGCAGCTTCCGTAGGGGGGGAGTAGGTTTCATCGGGGCCAACGTCCTGACTTTC
V gene: TRBV15; D gene: NA; clone size: NA; J gene: TRBJ1-6; CDR3 protein: CATSSHLGNSPLHF; CDR3 DNA: TGTGCCACCAGCAGTCATCTTGGAAATTCACCCCTCCACTTT
V gene: TRBV5-1; D gene: TRBD1; clone size: NA; J gene: TRBJ2-1; CDR3 protein: CASSAGQGGLDEQFF; CDR3 DNA: TGCGCCAGCAGCGCGGGACAGGGGGGATTGGATGAGCAGTTCTTC
V gene: TRBV6-4; D gene: NA; clone size: NA; J gene: TRBJ2-2; CDR3 protein: CASSGTNTGELFF; CDR3 DNA: TGTGCCAGCAGCGGGACAAACACCGGGGAGCTGTTTTTT
V gene: TRBV12-5; D gene: TRBD1; clone size: NA; J gene: TRBJ1-2; CDR3 protein: CASGFDRGTAGYTF; CDR3 DNA: TGTGCTAGTGGTTTCGACAGGGGCACGGCTGGCTACACCTTC
V gene: TRBV6-6; D gene: NA; clone size: once; J gene: TRBJ2-5; CDR3 protein: CASSYSITGGGVGQYF; CDR3 DNA: TGTGCCAGCAGTTACTCGATAACAGGGGGGGGAGTAGGCCAGTACTTC